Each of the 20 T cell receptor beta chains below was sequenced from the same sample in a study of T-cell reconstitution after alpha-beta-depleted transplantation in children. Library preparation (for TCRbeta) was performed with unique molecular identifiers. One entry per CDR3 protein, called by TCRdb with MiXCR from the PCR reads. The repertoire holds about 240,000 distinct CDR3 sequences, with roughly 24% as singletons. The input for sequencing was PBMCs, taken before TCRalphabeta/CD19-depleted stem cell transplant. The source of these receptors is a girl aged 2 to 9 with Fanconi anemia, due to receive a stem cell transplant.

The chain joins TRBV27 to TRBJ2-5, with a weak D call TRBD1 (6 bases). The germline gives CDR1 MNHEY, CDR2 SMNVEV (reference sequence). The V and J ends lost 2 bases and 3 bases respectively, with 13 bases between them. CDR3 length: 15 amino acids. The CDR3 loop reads CASSLRGYREETQYF. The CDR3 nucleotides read TGTGCCAGCAGTTTAAGGGGTTACAGGGAAGAGACCCAGTACTTC.

As DNA, the CDR3 is TGTGCCAGCAGTTTTAGGGTTGCGAACACCGGGGAGCTGTTTTTT. Encoded protein: CASSFRVANTGELFF. The chain couples TRBV28 to TRBJ2-2; D is unclear. V was trimmed by 3 bases and J by 0 bases, leaving 8 bases between them. The CDR3 runs to 15 residues. Germline loops: CDR1 MDHEN, CDR2 SYDVKM.

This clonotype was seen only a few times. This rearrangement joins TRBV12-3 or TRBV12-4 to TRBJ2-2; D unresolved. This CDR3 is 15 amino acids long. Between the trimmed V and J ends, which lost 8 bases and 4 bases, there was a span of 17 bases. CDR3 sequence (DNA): TGTGCCAGCGGTGGTTTTCCGACTGTCACCGGGGAGCTGTTTTTT. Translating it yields CASGGFPTVTGELFF.

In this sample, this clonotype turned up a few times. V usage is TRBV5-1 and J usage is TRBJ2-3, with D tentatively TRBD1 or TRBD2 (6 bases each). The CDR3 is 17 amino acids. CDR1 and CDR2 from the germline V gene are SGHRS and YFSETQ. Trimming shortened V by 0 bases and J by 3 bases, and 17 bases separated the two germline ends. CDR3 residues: CASSLAATTGRTDTQYF. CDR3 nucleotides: TGCGCCAGCAGCTTGGCAGCGACAACAGGGAGGACAGATACGCAGTATTTT.

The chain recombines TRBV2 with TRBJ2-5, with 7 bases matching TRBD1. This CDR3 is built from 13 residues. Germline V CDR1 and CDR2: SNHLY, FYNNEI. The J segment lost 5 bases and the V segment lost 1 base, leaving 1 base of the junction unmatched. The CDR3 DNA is TGTGCCAGCAGTGAAGGAGGGGGCGAGACCCAGTACTTC. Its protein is CASSEGGGETQYF.

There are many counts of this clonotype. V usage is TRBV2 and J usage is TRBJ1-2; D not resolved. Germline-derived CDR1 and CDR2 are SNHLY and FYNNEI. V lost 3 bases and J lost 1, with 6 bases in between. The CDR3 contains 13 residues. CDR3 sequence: CASSDWINYGYTF. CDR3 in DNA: TGTGCCAGCAGTGACTGGATTAACTATGGCTACACCTTC.

In DNA, the CDR3 is TGTGCCAGCAGTGAAAACAGCCAGATTTCTAGCACAGATACGCAGTATTTT. As protein: CASSENSQISSTDTQYF. V gene TRBV2 combines with J gene TRBJ2-3; unclear D gene. V lost 2 bases and J 0 bases, leaving 15 bases between the germline ends. Germline CDR1 is SNHLY and CDR2 is FYNNEI. The CDR3 totals 17 residues.

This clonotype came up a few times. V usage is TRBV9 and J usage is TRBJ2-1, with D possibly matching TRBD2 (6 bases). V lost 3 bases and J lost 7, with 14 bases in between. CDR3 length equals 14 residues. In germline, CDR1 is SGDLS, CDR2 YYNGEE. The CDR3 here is CASSASNSGNEQFF. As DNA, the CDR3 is TGTGCCAGCAGCGCCTCCAATAGCGGAAATGAGCAGTTCTTC. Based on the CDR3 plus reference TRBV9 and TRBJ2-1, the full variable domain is DSGVTQTPKHLITATGQRVTLRCSPRSGDLSVYWYQQSLDQGLQFLIQYYNGEERAKGNILERFSAQQFPDLHSELNLSSLELGDSALYFCASSASNSGNEQFFGPGTRLTVL.

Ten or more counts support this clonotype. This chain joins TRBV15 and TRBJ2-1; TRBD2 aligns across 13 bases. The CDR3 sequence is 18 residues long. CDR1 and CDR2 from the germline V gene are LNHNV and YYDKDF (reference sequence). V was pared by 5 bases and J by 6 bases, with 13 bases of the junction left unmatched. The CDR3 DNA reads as TGTGCCACCAGCGGCGAGACCGTGACTAGCGGGGGGATCAATGAGCAGTTCTTC. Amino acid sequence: CATSGETVTSGGINEQFF.

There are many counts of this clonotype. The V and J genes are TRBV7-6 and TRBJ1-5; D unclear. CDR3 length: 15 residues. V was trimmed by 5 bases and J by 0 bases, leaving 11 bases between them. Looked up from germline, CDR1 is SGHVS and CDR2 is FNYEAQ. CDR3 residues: CASSTQVYSNQPQHF. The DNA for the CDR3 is TGTGCCAGCAGCACCCAGGTTTATAGCAATCAGCCCCAGCATTTT.

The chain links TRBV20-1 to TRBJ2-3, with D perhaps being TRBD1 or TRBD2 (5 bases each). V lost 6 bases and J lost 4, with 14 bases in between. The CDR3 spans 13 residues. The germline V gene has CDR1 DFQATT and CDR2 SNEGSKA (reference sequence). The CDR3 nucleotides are TGCAGTGCGGAAATCACGGGACCAGATACGCAGTATTTT. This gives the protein CSAEITGPDTQYF.

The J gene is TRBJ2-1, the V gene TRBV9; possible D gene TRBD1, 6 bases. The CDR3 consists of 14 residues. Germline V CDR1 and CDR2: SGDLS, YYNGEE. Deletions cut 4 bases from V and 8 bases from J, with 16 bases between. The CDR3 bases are TGTGCCAGCAGCTCTCGATGGGGGCCCCATGAGCAGTTCTTC. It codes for CASSSRWGPHEQFF.

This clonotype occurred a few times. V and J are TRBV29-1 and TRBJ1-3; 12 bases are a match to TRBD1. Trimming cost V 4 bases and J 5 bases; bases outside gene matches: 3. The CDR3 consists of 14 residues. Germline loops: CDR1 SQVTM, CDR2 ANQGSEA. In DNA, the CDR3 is TGCAGCGTTGCGGGACAGGGGGCTAGAAACACCATATATTTT. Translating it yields CSVAGQGARNTIYF.

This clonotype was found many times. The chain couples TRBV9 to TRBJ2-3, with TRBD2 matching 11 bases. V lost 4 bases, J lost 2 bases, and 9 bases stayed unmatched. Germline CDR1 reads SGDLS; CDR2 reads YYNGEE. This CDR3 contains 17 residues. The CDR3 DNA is TGTGCCAGCAGCTCCCCATTAGCGGGGGGGAACACAGATACGCAGTATTTT. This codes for CASSSPLAGGNTDTQYF.

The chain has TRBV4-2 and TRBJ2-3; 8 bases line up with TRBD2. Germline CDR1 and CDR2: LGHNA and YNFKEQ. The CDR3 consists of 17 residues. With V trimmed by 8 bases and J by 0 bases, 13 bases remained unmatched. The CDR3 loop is CASGSLDLAGSTDTQYF. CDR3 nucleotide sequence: TGTGCCAGCGGGTCTCTTGATCTAGCGGGTAGCACAGATACGCAGTATTTT.

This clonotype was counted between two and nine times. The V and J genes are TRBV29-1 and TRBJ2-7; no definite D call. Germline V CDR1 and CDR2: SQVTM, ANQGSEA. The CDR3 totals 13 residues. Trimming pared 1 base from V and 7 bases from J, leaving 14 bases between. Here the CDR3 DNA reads TGCAGCGTTGAAGGCAGGCGTACCGGGGAGCAGTACTTC. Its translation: CSVEGRRTGEQYF.

As DNA, the CDR3 is TGTGCCAGCAGCTTAGTAGTGGACAACTATGGCTACACCTTC. The encoded protein is CASSLVVDNYGYTF. J is TRBJ1-2 and V is TRBV11-1; D is unclear. Per the germline V gene, CDR1 is SGHAT and CDR2 is FQDESV (reference sequence). The CDR3 has 14 residues. With 1 base removed from V and 2 bases from J, the gap between germline ends came to 8 bases.

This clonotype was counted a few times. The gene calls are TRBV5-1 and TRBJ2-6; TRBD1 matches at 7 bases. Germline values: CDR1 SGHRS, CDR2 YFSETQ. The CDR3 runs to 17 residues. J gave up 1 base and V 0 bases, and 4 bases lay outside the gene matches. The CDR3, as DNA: TGCGCCAGCAGCTTGGACCCACAGGGGTCTGGGGCCAACGTCCTGACTTTC. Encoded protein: CASSLDPQGSGANVLTF.

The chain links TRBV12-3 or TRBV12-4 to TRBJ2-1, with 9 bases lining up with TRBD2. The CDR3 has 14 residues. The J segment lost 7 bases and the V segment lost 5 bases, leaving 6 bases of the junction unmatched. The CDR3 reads CASSPGLAGNEQFF. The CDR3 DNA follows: TGTGCCAGCAGTCCGGGACTAGCTGGGAATGAGCAGTTCTTC.

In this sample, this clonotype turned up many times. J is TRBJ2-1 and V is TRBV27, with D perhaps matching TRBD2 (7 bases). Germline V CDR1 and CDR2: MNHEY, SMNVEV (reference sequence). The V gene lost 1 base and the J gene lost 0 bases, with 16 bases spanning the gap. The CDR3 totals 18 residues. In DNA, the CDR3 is TGTGCCAGCAGTTTATTAGGGGGGGGGACCAGCTCCTACAATGAGCAGTTCTTC. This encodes CASSLLGGGTSSYNEQFF.